This T cell receptor beta chain was found in a study of OX40 agonist ivuxolimab in advanced cancers. Points from the study as a whole: Averaged across samples, CD8+ T cells carried more expanded clones than CD4+ did. Circulating CD4+ and CD8+ T cells showed clonal expansion by week 6 at 0.1 to 3.0 mg/kg.

There are 16 residues in the CDR3. CDR1 and CDR2 from the germline V gene are SGHNT and YYREEE (reference sequence). Trimming took off 0 bases at V and 2 bases at J, with 15 bases between the two ends. Of note for this clone: Its antigen is as yet unknown.

Clones were read by immunoSEQ multiplex PCR, and TCRdb kept only the in-frame ones, dropping some. There are tens of thousands of clones in the sample; less than 90% occur only once, and around 0.5% lies in the top ten. Material: CD4+ or CD8+ T cells sorted from blood, obtained in a trial of the OX40 agonist ivuxolimab. The clonotype comes from an adult with an advanced solid tumor such as melanoma, head and neck, liver or kidney cancer. The gene calls are TRBV5-4 and TRBJ2-7; either TRBD1 or TRBD2 may fit D (6 bases each). The CDR3 spells CASSLAGGGVAYEQYF. In DNA, the CDR3 is TGTGCCAGCAGCTTGGCCGGAGGGGGAGTGGCCTACGAGCAGTACTTC.